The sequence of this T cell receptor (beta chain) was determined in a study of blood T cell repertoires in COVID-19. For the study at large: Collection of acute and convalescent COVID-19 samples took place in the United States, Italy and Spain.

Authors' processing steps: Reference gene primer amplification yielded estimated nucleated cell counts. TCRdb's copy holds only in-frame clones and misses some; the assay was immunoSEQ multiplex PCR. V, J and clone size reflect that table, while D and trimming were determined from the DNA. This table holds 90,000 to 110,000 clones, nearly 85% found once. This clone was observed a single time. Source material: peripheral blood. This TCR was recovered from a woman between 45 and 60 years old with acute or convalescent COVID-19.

The CDR3 loop reads CASSTTPGGNSPLHF. Here the CDR3 DNA reads TGTGCCAGCAGCACGACTCCGGGAGGTAATTCACCCCTCCACTTT. V and J are TRBV3-1 (or the pseudogene TRBV3-2) and TRBJ1-6, with no clear D. There are 15 residues in the CDR3. Germline assignment: CDR1 LGHDT and CDR2 YNNKEL (reference sequence). V lost 5 bases and J lost 6, with 14 bases in between.